The 4 T cell receptor beta chains below come from one sample, sequenced in a study of CD8 T cells in ankylosing spondylitis (dated by TCRdb to about 2017). Preparation of the library involved 5' RACE. Instrument used: Illumina HiSeq 2500. The public reads were reprocessed in TCRdb via fastp at Q25 and MiXCR, keeping in-frame beta chains. Entries that share a CDR3 protein sequence are merged under the most common genes and DNA. The sample table lists around 130,000 distinct CDR3 sequences, roughly 7.3% of them with a count of one. The top ten clonotypes cover 10% to 15% of the sample. Sequenced sample: blood, either unsorted or a sorted T cell fraction (not recorded which). The source of these receptors is a male donor with ankylosing spondylitis or in good health (not recorded which).

This clonotype appeared many times. The chain has TRBV4-2 and TRBJ1-1, with unresolved D. Trimming cost V 1 base and J 5 bases, with 14 bases left between them. Germline values: CDR1 LGHNA, CDR2 YNFKEQ. There are 15 residues in the CDR3. CDR3 in DNA: TGTGCCAGCAGCCAAGCCAACCTTCGTGGGACTGAAGCTTTCTTT. Its translation is CASSQANLRGTEAFF.

This clonotype was seen ten or more times. This chain links TRBV6-2 or TRBV6-3 with TRBJ2-6; D may be TRBD2 (5 bases). This CDR3 spans 17 amino acids. Germline V gives CDR1 MNHEY, CDR2 SVGEGT. V shed 2 bases and J shed 0 bases, with 11 bases lying between them. In DNA, the CDR3 is TGTGCCAGCAGTTACCGGCGGGTTTCCTCTGGGGCCAACGTCCTGACTTTC. Its protein product is CASSYRRVSSGANVLTF.

With respect to this clonotype: Since a much larger clone is just one base distant, this may be a read error. V is TRBV6-5 and J is TRBJ2-7; TRBD2 is a possible D gene (5 bases). Germline CDR1 reads MNHEY; CDR2 reads SVGAGI. The CDR3 loop spans 12 amino acids. The CDR3 spells CASSRGTYKQYF. Here the CDR3 DNA reads TGTGCCAGCAGTCGGGGAACCTACAAGCAGTACTTC.

In this sample, this clonotype turned up many times. The chain carries TRBV20-1 and TRBJ2-7, with D perhaps matching TRBD2 (6 bases). Deletions cut 4 bases from V and 2 bases from J, with 15 bases between. The CDR3 loop spans 14 amino acids. Germline V gene lookup returns CDR1 DFQATT and CDR2 SNEGSKA (reference sequence). The CDR3 DNA reads TGCAGTGCTATCCGGGACGGGGGTCCCTACGAGCAGTACTTC. Protein product: CSAIRDGGPYEQYF.